This TCR beta chain was identified during a study of metastatic and nonmetastatic thyroid tumors. No patient received treatment before thyroid surgery. This clone was observed many times. From germline, CDR1 is MGHRA and CDR2 YSYEKL. The CDR3 has 16 residues. The V and J ends lost 3 bases and 0 bases, in that order; junction bases with no gene match: 4. TCRdb called clones again from the PCR reads with MiXCR. The profile covers tens of thousands of clones, with under 20% appearing a single time and 22% taken by the ten largest. The clonotype comes from a female donor with papillary thyroid cancer or a benign thyroid nodule (not recorded which). Some clones in this sample may be carry-over from other donors' samples. The sample consisted of blood. J is TRBJ2-7 and V is TRBV4-1, with 11 bases lining up with TRBD2. The CDR3 here is CASSQSGTSGSYEQYF. For the CDR3, the DNA is TGCGCCAGCAGCCAGTCCGGGACTAGCGGCTCCTACGAGCAGTACTTC.